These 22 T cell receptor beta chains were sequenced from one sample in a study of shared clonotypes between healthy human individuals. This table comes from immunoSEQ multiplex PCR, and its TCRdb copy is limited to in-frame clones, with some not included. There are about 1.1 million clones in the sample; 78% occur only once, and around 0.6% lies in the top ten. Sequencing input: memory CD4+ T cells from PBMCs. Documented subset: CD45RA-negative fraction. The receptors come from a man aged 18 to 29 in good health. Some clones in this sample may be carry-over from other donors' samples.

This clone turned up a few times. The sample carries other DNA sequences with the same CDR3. This chain's CDR3 is CASSLQGNEKLFF. CDR3 sequence (DNA): TGTGCCAGCAGCCTACAGGGTAATGAAAAACTGTTTTTT. The V gene is TRBV5-4, the J gene TRBJ1-4; a possible D gene is TRBD1 (6 bases). The ends were cut back, 4 bases at V and 4 bases at J, with 8 bases in the middle. The CDR3 runs to 13 residues. Per the germline V gene, CDR1 is SGHNT and CDR2 is YYREEE (reference sequence).

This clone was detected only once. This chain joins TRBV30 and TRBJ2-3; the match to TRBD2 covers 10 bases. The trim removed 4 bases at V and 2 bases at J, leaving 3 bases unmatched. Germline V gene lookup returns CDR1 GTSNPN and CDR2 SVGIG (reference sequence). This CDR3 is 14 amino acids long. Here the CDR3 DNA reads TGTGCCTGGAAGCTAGCGGGGGCCACAGATACGCAGTATTTT. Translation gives CAWKLAGATDTQYF. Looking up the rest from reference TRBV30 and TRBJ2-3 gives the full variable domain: SQTIHQWPATLVQPVGSPLSLECTVEGTSNPNLYWYRQAAGRGLQLLFYSVGIGQISSEVPQNLSASRPQDRQFILSSKKLLLSDSGFYLCAWKLAGATDTQYFGPGTRLTVL.

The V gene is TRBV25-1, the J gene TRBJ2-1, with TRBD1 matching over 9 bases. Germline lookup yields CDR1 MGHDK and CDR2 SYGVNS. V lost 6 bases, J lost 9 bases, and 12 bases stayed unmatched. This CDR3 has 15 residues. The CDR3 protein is CASSEPGQGHVEQFF. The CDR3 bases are TGTGCCAGCAGCGAACCGGGACAGGGCCACGTTGAGCAGTTCTTC.

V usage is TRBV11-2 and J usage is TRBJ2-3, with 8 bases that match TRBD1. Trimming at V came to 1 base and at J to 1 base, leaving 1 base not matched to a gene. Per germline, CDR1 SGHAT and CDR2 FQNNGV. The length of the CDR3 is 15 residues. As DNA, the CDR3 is TGTGCCAGCAGCTTAGCGGGACAGGGCACAGATACGCAGTATTTT. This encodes CASSLAGQGTDTQYF.

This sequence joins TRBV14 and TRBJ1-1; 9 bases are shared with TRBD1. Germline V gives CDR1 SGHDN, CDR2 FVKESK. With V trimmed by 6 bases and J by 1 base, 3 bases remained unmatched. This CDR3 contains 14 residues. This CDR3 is CASRRTGENTEAFF. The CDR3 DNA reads TGTGCCAGCAGACGGACAGGGGAGAACACTGAAGCTTTCTTT.

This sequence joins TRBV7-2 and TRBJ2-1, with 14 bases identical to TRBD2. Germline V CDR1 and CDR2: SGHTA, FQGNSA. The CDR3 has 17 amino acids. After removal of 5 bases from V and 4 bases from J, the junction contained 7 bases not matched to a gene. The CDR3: CASSHGTSGRFYNEQFF. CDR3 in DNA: TGTGCCAGCAGCCATGGGACTAGCGGGAGATTTTACAATGAGCAGTTCTTC.

CDR3 in DNA: TGCGCCAGCAGCTTCGGGGGGTCGGAGCACCAAGAGACCCAGTACTTC. Amino acid sequence: CASSFGGSEHQETQYF. The chain recombines TRBV5-1 with TRBJ2-5, with 7 bases that match TRBD2. V lost 2 bases to trimming and J lost 0 bases; unmatched junction nucleotides: 7. Looked up from germline, CDR1 is SGHRS and CDR2 is YFSETQ. The CDR3 extends over 16 amino acids.

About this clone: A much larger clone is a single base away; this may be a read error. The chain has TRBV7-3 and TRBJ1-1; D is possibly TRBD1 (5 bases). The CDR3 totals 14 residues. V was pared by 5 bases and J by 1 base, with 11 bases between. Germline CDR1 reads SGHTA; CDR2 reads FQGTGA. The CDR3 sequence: CASSRGAGNTEAFF. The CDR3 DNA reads TGTGCCAGCAGCCGAGGGGCTGGGAACACTGAAGCTTTCTTT.

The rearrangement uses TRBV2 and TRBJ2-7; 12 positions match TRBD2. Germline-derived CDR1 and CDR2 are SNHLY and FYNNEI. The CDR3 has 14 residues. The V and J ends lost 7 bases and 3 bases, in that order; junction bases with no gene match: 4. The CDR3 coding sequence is TGTGCCAGCACCCAGGGACTAGCGGGCTACGAGCAGTACTTC. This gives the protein CASTQGLAGYEQYF.

CDR3 nucleotide sequence: TGTGCCAGCAGTGTATCAGGGGCAGGCACCGGGGAGCTGTTTTTT. It specifies CASSVSGAGTGELFF. This chain uses TRBV28 with TRBJ2-2; a weak D match, TRBD1 (6 bases). Trimming cost V 5 bases and J 4 bases, with 14 bases left between them. CDR3 length: 15 amino acids. The V gene's germline CDR1 is MDHEN and CDR2 SYDVKM.

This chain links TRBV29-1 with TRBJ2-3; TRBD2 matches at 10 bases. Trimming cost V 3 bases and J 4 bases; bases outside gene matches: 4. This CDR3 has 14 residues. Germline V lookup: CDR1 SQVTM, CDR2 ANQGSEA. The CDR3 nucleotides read TGCAGCGTTGATCTAGCGGGAGTGGCAGATACGCAGTATTTT. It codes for CSVDLAGVADTQYF.

The CDR3 DNA follows: TGTGCCAGCAGCGTAGGTGGGAGGGTAGATACGCAGTATTTT. This translates into CASSVGGRVDTQYF. This rearrangement joins TRBV9 to TRBJ2-3; the match to TRBD2 covers 7 bases. CDR3 length: 14 residues. Trimming took 0 bases from V and 5 from J; bases not matched to a gene: 3. Germline loops: CDR1 SGDLS, CDR2 YYNGEE.

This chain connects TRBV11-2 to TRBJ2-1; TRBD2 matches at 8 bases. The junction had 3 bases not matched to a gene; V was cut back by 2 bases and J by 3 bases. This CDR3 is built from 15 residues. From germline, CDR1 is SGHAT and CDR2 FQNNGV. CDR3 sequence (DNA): TGTGCCAGCAGCTTAAGCAGCGGGAGCTACAATGAGCAGTTCTTC. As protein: CASSLSSGSYNEQFF.

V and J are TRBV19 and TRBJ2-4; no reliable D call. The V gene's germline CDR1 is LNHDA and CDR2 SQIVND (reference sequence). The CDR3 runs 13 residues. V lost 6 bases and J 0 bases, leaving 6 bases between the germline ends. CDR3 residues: CASRAPAKNIQYF. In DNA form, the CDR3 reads TGTGCCAGTAGGGCACCAGCCAAAAACATTCAGTACTTC.

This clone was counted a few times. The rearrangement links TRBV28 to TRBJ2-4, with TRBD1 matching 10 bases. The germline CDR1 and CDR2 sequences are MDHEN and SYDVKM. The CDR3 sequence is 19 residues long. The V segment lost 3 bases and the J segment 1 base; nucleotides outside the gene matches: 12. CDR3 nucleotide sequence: TGTGCCAGCAGTTTTCCCGGGACAGGGGTTTCCGTCGCCAAAAACATTCAGTACTTC. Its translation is CASSFPGTGVSVAKNIQYF.

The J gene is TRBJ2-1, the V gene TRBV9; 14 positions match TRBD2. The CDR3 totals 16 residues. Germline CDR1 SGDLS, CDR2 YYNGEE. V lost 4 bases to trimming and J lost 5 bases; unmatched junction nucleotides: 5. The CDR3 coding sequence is TGTGCCAGCAGCCCCCGGGGACTAGCGGGAGACAATGAGCAGTTCTTC. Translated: CASSPRGLAGDNEQFF.

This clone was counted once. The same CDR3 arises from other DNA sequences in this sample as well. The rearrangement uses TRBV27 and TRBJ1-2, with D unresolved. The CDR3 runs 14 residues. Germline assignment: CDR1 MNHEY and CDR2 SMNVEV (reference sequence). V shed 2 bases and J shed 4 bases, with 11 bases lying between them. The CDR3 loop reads CASSLGSAGYGYTF. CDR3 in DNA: TGTGCCAGCAGTTTAGGGTCGGCGGGCTATGGCTACACCTTC.

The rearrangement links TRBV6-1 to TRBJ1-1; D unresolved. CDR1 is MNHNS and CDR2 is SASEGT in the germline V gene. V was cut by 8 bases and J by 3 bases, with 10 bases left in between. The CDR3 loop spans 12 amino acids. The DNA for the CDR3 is TGTGCCAGCGTATTGAGGGACACTGAAGCTTTCTTT. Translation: CASVLRDTEAFF.

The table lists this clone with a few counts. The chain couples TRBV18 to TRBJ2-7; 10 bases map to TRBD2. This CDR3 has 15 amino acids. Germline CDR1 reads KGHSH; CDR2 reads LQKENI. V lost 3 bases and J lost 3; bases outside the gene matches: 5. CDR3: CASSPGTSGNYEQYF. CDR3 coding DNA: TGTGCCAGCTCACCGGGAACTAGCGGGAACTACGAGCAGTACTTC.

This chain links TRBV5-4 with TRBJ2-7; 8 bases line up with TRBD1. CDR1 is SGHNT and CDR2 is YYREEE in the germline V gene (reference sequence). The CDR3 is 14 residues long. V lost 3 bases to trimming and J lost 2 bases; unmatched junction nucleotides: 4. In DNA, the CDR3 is TGTGCCAGCAGCTCGTTGGGACAGGCCTACGAGCAGTACTTC. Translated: CASSSLGQAYEQYF.

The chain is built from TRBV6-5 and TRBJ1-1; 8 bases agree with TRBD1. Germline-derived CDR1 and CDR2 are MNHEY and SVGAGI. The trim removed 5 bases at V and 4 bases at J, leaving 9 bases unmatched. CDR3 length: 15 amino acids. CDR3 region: CASSNALTGGTEAFF. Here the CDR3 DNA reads TGTGCCAGCAGTAACGCCTTAACAGGGGGCACTGAAGCTTTCTTT.

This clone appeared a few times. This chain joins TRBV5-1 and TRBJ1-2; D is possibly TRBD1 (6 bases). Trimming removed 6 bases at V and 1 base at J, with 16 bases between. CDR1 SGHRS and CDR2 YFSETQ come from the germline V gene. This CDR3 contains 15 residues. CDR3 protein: CASTTGLQGNYGYTF. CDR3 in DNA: TGCGCCAGCACTACAGGACTACAGGGTAACTATGGCTACACCTTC.